Below are 26 T cell receptor beta chains sequenced from a single sample in a study of T cell repertoires in ileal Crohn's disease. Generated by immunoSEQ multiplex PCR, the TCRdb table keeps only in-frame clones and is missing some. The table includes 9,500 to 15,000 clones, around 80% detected once. Sequences were obtained from ileal tissue. The receptor set was obtained from an adult with Crohn's disease.

This clone was seen only a few times. The rearrangement joins TRBV6-1 to TRBJ2-7, with TRBD1 matching over 10 bases. V was clipped by 11 bases and J by 2 bases; unmatched bases: 9. This CDR3 comprises 14 residues. Germline loops: CDR1 MNHNS, CDR2 SASEGT. CDR3 coding DNA: TGTGCCGCTCGACAGGGGGCCTCTACCTACGAGCAGTACTTC. This codes for CAARQGASTYEQYF.

There are a few counts of this clone. V usage is TRBV5-1 and J usage is TRBJ1-5; possible D gene TRBD1, 5 bases. The germline gives CDR1 SGHRS, CDR2 YFSETQ. There are 15 residues in the CDR3. Trimming shortened V by 2 bases and J by 4 bases, and 13 bases separated the two germline ends. CDR3 DNA sequence: TGCGCCAGCAGCTTTGGTGACAGAGAGAATCAGCCCCAGCATTTT. Amino acid sequence: CASSFGDRENQPQHF.

The chain joins TRBV7-2 to TRBJ2-7; the D is unclear. This CDR3 spans 14 amino acids. Trimming left V 1 base short and J 4 bases short, with 11 bases between. Per germline, CDR1 SGHTA and CDR2 FQGNSA. The chain's CDR3 is CASSLVRGAYEQYF. DNA of the CDR3: TGTGCCAGCAGCTTAGTCAGAGGAGCTTACGAGCAGTACTTC. Supplemented by reference TRBV7-2 and TRBJ2-7, the full variable domain reads GAGVSQSPSNKVTEKGKDVELRCDPISGHTALYWYRQSLGQGLEFLIYFQGNSAPDKSGLPSDRFSAERTGGSVSTLTIQRTQQEDSAVYLCASSLVRGAYEQYFGPGTRLTVT.

The CDR3 nucleotides are TGTGCCAGCAGTGAAGAGAGGCGGTTCTCTGGAAACACCATATATTTT. This sequence encodes CASSEERRFSGNTIYF. The chain joins TRBV6-1 to TRBJ1-3; D not certain. The germline V and J ends were trimmed by 1 base and 0 bases, with 10 bases remaining between them. The CDR3 is 16 residues long. Germline V lookup: CDR1 MNHNS, CDR2 SASEGT.

The rearrangement uses TRBV6-1 and TRBJ2-6; D perhaps matches TRBD1 (5 bases). This CDR3 has 16 amino acids. The V end lost 1 base, the J end lost 2 bases, and 9 bases lay between the germline ends. Germline CDR1 is MNHNS and CDR2 is SASEGT. CDR3 residues: CASSEVDRTGANVLTF. The CDR3 DNA sequence: TGTGCCAGCAGTGAAGTAGACAGAACTGGGGCCAACGTCCTGACTTTC.

The chain joins TRBV29-1 to TRBJ2-7; 7 bases are a match to TRBD1. The CDR3 consists of 14 residues. V lost 0 bases and J lost 2; bases outside the gene matches: 4. The germline gives CDR1 SQVTM, CDR2 ANQGSEA. As DNA, the CDR3 is TGCAGCGTTGAAGAATGGACAGGTACCTACGAGCAGTACTTC. Protein product: CSVEEWTGTYEQYF.

This clone was seen a handful of times. This chain joins TRBV6-4 and TRBJ2-3; 10 bases match TRBD1. Germline assignment: CDR1 MRHNA and CDR2 SNTAGT. V lost 5 bases, J lost 2 bases, and 4 bases stayed unmatched. The CDR3 extends over 15 amino acids. The CDR3 DNA reads as TGTGCCAGCAGTAGAGGACAGGGGGACACAGATACGCAGTATTTT. This sequence encodes CASSRGQGDTDTQYF.

This sequence joins TRBV6-5 and TRBJ1-4, with 12 bases matching TRBD1. J gave up 8 bases and V 0 bases, and 4 bases lay outside the gene matches. Germline V lookup: CDR1 MNHEY, CDR2 SVGAGI. The CDR3 has 16 amino acids. The CDR3 nucleotides are TGTGCCAGCAGTTACTCCGGGACAGGGGGCGACGAAAAACTGTTTTTT. Translating it yields CASSYSGTGGDEKLFF.

The chain employs TRBV4-1 and TRBJ1-1; no clear D gene. Between the trimmed V and J ends, which lost 0 bases and 6 bases, there was a span of 14 bases. The germline CDR1 and CDR2 sequences are MGHRA and YSYEKL. The CDR3 is made up of 15 amino acids. DNA of the CDR3: TGCGCCAGCAGCCAAGATTCGACACGGGGTCCTGAAGCTTTCTTT. It yields the protein CASSQDSTRGPEAFF.

This clone is deemed medium-sized (0.01 to 0.1%). The chain joins TRBV7-9 to TRBJ2-1; 8 bases match TRBD2. Per germline, CDR1 SEHNR and CDR2 FQNEAQ (reference sequence). This CDR3 spans 14 amino acids. The trim removed 7 bases at V and 4 bases at J, leaving 6 bases unmatched. The CDR3 sequence: CASTHSGAYNEQFF. The CDR3 bases are TGTGCCAGCACCCATAGCGGGGCTTACAATGAGCAGTTCTTC.

The V and J genes are TRBV4-1 and TRBJ2-7; TRBD2 matches at 12 bases. Germline CDR1 MGHRA, CDR2 YSYEKL. The V segment lost 1 base and the J segment 6 bases; nucleotides outside the gene matches: 10. The CDR3 sequence is 17 residues long. In DNA, the CDR3 is TGCGCCAGCAGCCAAGTGGCTAGCGGGGGGGCCGGACGCGAGCAGTACTTC. This codes for CASSQVASGGAGREQYF.

The rearrangement links TRBV25-1 to TRBJ2-3, with 7 bases lining up with TRBD1. The V segment lost 2 bases and the J segment 2 bases; nucleotides outside the gene matches: 10. This CDR3 spans 17 amino acids. Looked up from germline, CDR1 is MGHDK and CDR2 is SYGVNS. Here the CDR3 DNA reads TGTGCCAGCAGTGAAAAGGCGATAGGGGGCCTCACAGATACGCAGTATTTT. Encoded protein: CASSEKAIGGLTDTQYF. Full variable domain (remainder filled in from reference TRBV25-1 and TRBJ2-3): EADIYQTPRYLVIGTGKKITLECSQTMGHDKMYWYQQDPGMELHLIHYSYGVNSTEKGDLSSESTVSRIRTEHFPLTLESARPSHTSQYLCASSEKAIGGLTDTQYFGPGTRLTVL.

The rearrangement links TRBV4-1 to TRBJ1-5; TRBD1 matches 7 bases. The CDR3 runs 16 residues. Germline CDR1 and CDR2: MGHRA and YSYEKL. V lost 1 base, J lost 6 bases, and 9 bases stayed unmatched. CDR3 protein: CASSQGTGGGFQPQHF. The CDR3 coding sequence is TGCGCCAGCAGCCAAGGTACGGGAGGGGGCTTTCAGCCCCAGCATTTT.

This clone is a singleton in its sample. CDR3 coding DNA: TGTGCCAGCAGTGGGGCAGGGGGTAAAAGTGGCTACACCTTC. Its translation: CASSGAGGKSGYTF. The V and J genes are TRBV2 and TRBJ1-2, with TRBD1 identical over 7 bases. This CDR3 comprises 14 residues. V shed 4 bases, J shed 7 bases, and the junction held 9 bases outside the gene matches. The germline gives CDR1 SNHLY, CDR2 FYNNEI.

This clone was seen a single time. The CDR3 DNA follows: TGTGCCAGCAGTTTAGGGACAGCGGCTTATGGCTACACCTTC. Encoded protein: CASSLGTAAYGYTF. This sequence joins TRBV28 and TRBJ1-2; the match to TRBD1 covers 7 bases. V shed 2 bases, J shed 5 bases, and the junction held 5 bases outside the gene matches. CDR1 and CDR2 (germline): MDHEN, SYDVKM. This CDR3 is built from 14 residues.

CDR3 residues: CASSLGYRVETQYF. CDR3 nucleotide sequence: TGTGCCAGCAGCTTGGGGTACAGGGTGGAGACCCAGTACTTC. The chain has TRBV5-8 and TRBJ2-5; D possibly corresponds to TRBD1 (6 bases). The germline CDR1 and CDR2 sequences are SGHTS and YDEGEE. The CDR3 is 14 amino acids. Trimming pared 0 bases from V and 5 bases from J, leaving 11 bases between.

This clone has just a few counts. V and J are TRBV18 and TRBJ1-2; D call uncertain. Per germline, CDR1 KGHSH and CDR2 LQKENI. The CDR3 is 13 residues long. V lost 6 bases, J lost 7 bases, and 15 bases lay in between. CDR3 loop: CASSRAGRSGYTF. The CDR3 DNA sequence: TGTGCCAGCTCCCGGGCGGGAAGAAGTGGCTACACCTTC.

This clone has only one observation. This chain joins TRBV4-2 and TRBJ2-1, with 7 nucleotides matching TRBD2. Per the germline V gene, CDR1 is LGHNA and CDR2 is YNFKEQ. This CDR3 spans 15 amino acids. Trimming at V came to 4 bases and at J to 0 bases, leaving 3 bases not matched to a gene. The CDR3 region is CASSPTSASYNEQFF. CDR3 nucleotides: TGTGCCAGCAGCCCTACTAGCGCCTCCTACAATGAGCAGTTCTTC.

This chain joins TRBV29-1 and TRBJ2-7; D remains ambiguous. The V end lost 1 base, the J end lost 9 bases, and 16 bases lay between the germline ends. Germline values: CDR1 SQVTM, CDR2 ANQGSEA. The CDR3 has 13 residues. CDR3 DNA sequence: TGCAGCGTTGAAGTGTTGAGATCCCCGGGGCAGTACTTC. This sequence encodes CSVEVLRSPGQYF.

The chain uses TRBV6-5 and TRBJ1-2; 7 bases are a match to TRBD1. This CDR3 is built from 13 residues. With 6 bases clipped from V and 6 bases from J, the junction kept 7 bases outside the gene matches. Germline CDR1 and CDR2: MNHEY and SVGAGI. In DNA, the CDR3 is TGTGCCAGCAGGGATTCCGGGACAGATGGCTACACCTTC. Residues: CASRDSGTDGYTF.

This chain joins TRBV11-1 and TRBJ2-7, with TRBD2 as a possible D gene (6 bases). Trimming took 3 bases from V and 6 from J, leaving 12 bases between them. The CDR3 is made up of 13 amino acids. Germline CDR1 reads SGHAT; CDR2 reads FQDESV (reference sequence). The CDR3 here is CASSLLGTAEQYF. The CDR3 coding sequence is TGTGCCAGCAGCTTGTTAGGGACTGCCGAGCAGTACTTC.

The gene calls are TRBV14 and TRBJ2-7, with 7 bases fitting TRBD1. Germline CDR1 is SGHDN and CDR2 is FVKESK. This CDR3 is built from 15 residues. With 1 base clipped from V and 3 bases from J, the junction kept 6 bases outside the gene matches. The CDR3 loop is CASSQVVGQHYEQYF. The CDR3 coding sequence is TGTGCCAGCAGCCAAGTTGTGGGACAGCACTACGAGCAGTACTTC.

The chain recombines TRBV11-2 with TRBJ1-1, with TRBD1 matching 9 bases. The CDR3 covers 15 residues. Germline V gene sequence: CDR1 SGHAT, CDR2 FQNNGV. V lost 5 bases to trimming and J lost 6 bases; unmatched junction nucleotides: 10. The CDR3 protein is CASSRGTGYNPEAFF. DNA for the CDR3: TGTGCCAGCAGCCGGGGGACAGGGTATAATCCTGAAGCTTTCTTT.

This chain links TRBV19 with TRBJ1-5, with 8 bases identical to TRBD1. With 5 bases clipped from V and 0 bases from J, the junction kept 6 bases outside the gene matches. This CDR3 is 16 amino acids long. CDR1 is LNHDA and CDR2 is SQIVND in the germline V gene (reference sequence). This chain's CDR3 is CASSAGTGYSNQPQHF. CDR3 coding DNA: TGTGCCAGTAGTGCCGGGACAGGCTATAGCAATCAGCCCCAGCATTTT.

The chain employs TRBV7-9 and TRBJ1-1; D perhaps matches TRBD1 (6 bases). The V gene's germline CDR1 is SEHNR and CDR2 FQNEAQ (reference sequence). This CDR3 is built from 16 residues. V was pared by 4 bases and J by 7 bases, with 22 bases between. The CDR3 protein is CASSSLSTQGRGEAFF. CDR3 nucleotides: TGTGCCAGCAGCTCGTTATCTACACAGGGAAGGGGTGAAGCTTTCTTT.

This chain connects TRBV27 to TRBJ1-1, with D maybe TRBD1 (5 bases). Germline values: CDR1 MNHEY, CDR2 SMNVEV (reference sequence). This CDR3 has 14 residues. V was cut by 2 bases and J by 1 base, with 8 bases left in between. CDR3 nucleotides: TGTGCCAGCAGTTTAGGGGCTCCGAACACTGAAGCTTTCTTT. Protein product: CASSLGAPNTEAFF.